Here is one TCR beta chain with its context. The antigen remains unidentified. This CDR3 has 15 amino acids. V lost 0 bases, J lost 1 base, and 7 bases lay in between. TCRdb processed the reads anew with MiXCR; each CDR3 protein has one entry. In the table there are just under 550,000 distinct CDR3 sequences, roughly 29% of which are singletons. This entry belongs to a study of T cell repertoires in cytomegalovirus infection. Whole-study context: Public TCR beta signatures were indicative of both CMV infection and a matching HLA type. Overall study findings and caveats: HLA-C-restricted CMV-specific TCR beta clonotypes were dominant in the ex vivo response. Adding up the frequency of public TCR beta families identified people who carried CMV plus the relevant HLA.

Material for sequencing was PBMCs. The sequence came from a human donor in good health (CMV status not recorded). Some clones in this sample may be carry-over from other donors' samples. The rearrangement links TRBV12-3 or TRBV12-4 to TRBJ1-3; D uncertain. CDR3 sequence: CASSLAPISGNTIYF. The DNA for the CDR3 is TGTGCCAGCAGTTTAGCGCCCATTTCTGGAAACACCATATATTTT.